This T cell receptor beta chain comes out of a study of shared clonotypes between healthy human individuals. Overall study findings and caveats: Among a few donors, roughly 5% of naive CD4 clonotypes were found in common. Relative to memory subsets, naive subsets generally showed larger estimated richness. Some clonotypes were shared by all four sorted-subset donors, while others were not shared. The non-shared ones had lower generation probabilities than the shared ones.

The germline V and J ends were trimmed by 3 bases and 5 bases, with 10 bases remaining between them. This CDR3 has 13 amino acids. The V gene's germline CDR1 is SGHVS and CDR2 FQNEAQ. This table comes from immunoSEQ multiplex PCR, and its TCRdb copy is limited to in-frame clones, with some not included. The data contain more than 2,000,000 clones, more than 80% of them singletons. Points on this clone: As yet, its antigen is unknown. In the same sample, other DNA sequences code for this CDR3.

Donors were healthy HIV-negative adults without recent acute infections or vaccinations. Material: naive CD4+ T cells from PBMCs. As for subset: CD45RA+ positively selected. The receptor was isolated from a man younger than 30 in good health. Some clones in this sample may be carry-over from other donors' samples. This chain joins TRBV7-8 and TRBJ1-1; D is unresolved. In DNA, the CDR3 is TGTGCCAGCAGCTTTCGGGGAGGGACTGAAGCTTTCTTT. Translated, it gives CASSFRGGTEAFF. Complete variable domain (other parts from reference TRBV7-8 and TRBJ1-1): GAGVSQSPRYKVAKRGQDVALRCDPISGHVSLFWYQQALGQGPEFLTYFQNEAQLDKSGLPSDRFFAERPEGSVSTLKIQRTQQEDSAVYLCASSFRGGTEAFFGQGTRLTVV.